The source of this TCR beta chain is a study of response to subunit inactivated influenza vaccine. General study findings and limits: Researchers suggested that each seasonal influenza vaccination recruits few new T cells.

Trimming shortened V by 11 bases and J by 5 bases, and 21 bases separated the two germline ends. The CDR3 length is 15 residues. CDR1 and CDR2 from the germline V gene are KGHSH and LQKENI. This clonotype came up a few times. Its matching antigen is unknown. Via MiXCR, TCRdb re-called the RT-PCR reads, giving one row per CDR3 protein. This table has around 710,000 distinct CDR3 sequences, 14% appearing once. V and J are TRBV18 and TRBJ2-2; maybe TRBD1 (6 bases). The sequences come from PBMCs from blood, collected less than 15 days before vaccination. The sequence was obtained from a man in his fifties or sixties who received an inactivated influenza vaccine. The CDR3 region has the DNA TGTGCCGGAACTACCGGGACACGGACAACCGGGGAGCTGTTTTTT. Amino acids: CAGTTGTRTTGELFF.